These 23 T cell receptor beta chains came from one sample sequenced in a study of tumor-infiltrating lymphocytes in oesophageal squamous cell carcinoma (dated by TCRdb to 2016 to 2017). Library preparation was by PCR. Sequencing instrument: Illumina HiSeq 2000. TCRdb's own reprocessing of the public reads used fastp at Q25 and MiXCR and kept productive beta chains. One record per CDR3 amino acid sequence lists the most common genes and DNA. The sample data list 15,000 to 20,000 distinct CDR3 sequences, and about two fifths of these were observed just once. 10% to 13% of the sample is in the top ten clones. The sample taken for sequencing was normal esophageal tissue next to the tumor. The receptors were gathered from a male donor with esophageal squamous cell carcinoma.

The chain joins TRBV7-2 to TRBJ2-7, with D possibly being TRBD1 (5 bases). The DNA end is a closer match to TRBJ2-5, so the J assignment may be wrong. The CDR3 is 16 amino acids. CDR1 is SGHTA, CDR2 FQGNSA, per germline. The CDR3 nucleotides are TGTGCCAGCAGCTTAGGTCCACAGGAATTCCAAGAGACCCAGTACTTC. This gives the protein CASSLGPQEFQETQYF.

V gene TRBV7-8 combines with J gene TRBJ2-1, with 8 bases aligning to TRBD2. The DNA end is more similar to TRBJ2-5, so the J call may be wrong. The CDR3 runs 15 residues. CDR1 and CDR2 from the germline V gene are SGHVS and FQNEAQ. Here the CDR3 reads CASSLVSSGRETQYF. The CDR3 DNA reads as TGTGCCAGCAGCTTAGTCTCTAGCGGGCGGGAGACCCAGTACTTC.

The V and J genes are TRBV10-1 and TRBJ2-3; tentative D call: TRBD1 (6 bases). The CDR3 contains 14 residues. V lost 4 bases, J lost 6 bases, and 14 bases lay in between. The germline V gene encodes CDR1 WNHNN and CDR2 SYGVQD (reference sequence). CDR3 in DNA: TGCGCCAGCAGTGTGGGGGCTATGGCTGATACGCAGTATTTT. This sequence encodes CASSVGAMADTQYF.

To note about this clonotype: One junction end disagrees with the germline gene, perhaps due to a read error. The CDR3 DNA sequence: TGCGCCAGCAGCTTAGTCGGGAATAAGGGCTCCTACAATGAGCAGTTCTTC. It specifies CASSLVGNKGSYNEQFF. This sequence joins TRBV5-4 and TRBJ2-7; perhaps TRBD2 as D (5 bases). The tail of the sequence fits TRBJ2-1 better, so the J call may be wrong. From germline, CDR1 is SGHNT and CDR2 YYREEE (reference sequence). This CDR3 contains 17 residues.

The chain joins TRBV7-8 to TRBJ1-4; perhaps TRBD1 as D (5 bases). The CDR3 loop spans 15 amino acids. The ends were cut back, 1 base at V and 5 bases at J, with 11 bases in the middle. Germline CDR1 SGHVS, CDR2 FQNEAQ. The CDR3 DNA is TGTGCCAGCAGCTTAGTGGAGGGGTGGAATGAAAAACTGTTTTTT. Amino acids: CASSLVEGWNEKLFF.

The chain uses TRBV7-6 and TRBJ2-7, with 9 nucleotides matching TRBD1. Gene TRBJ2-5 matches the end of the DNA better, so the J call may be wrong. Germline V gives CDR1 SGHVS, CDR2 FNYEAQ. This CDR3 is built from 15 residues. CDR3 bases: TGTGCCAGCAGCCCCAGACAGGGGGGGAAGGAGACCCAGTACTTC. It specifies CASSPRQGGKETQYF.

The chain uses TRBV7-2 and TRBJ1-3; unclear D gene. Germline CDR1 and CDR2: SGHTA and FQGNSA. The V and J ends lost 0 bases and 4 bases respectively, with 13 bases between them. This CDR3 is 16 amino acids long. The CDR3 is CASSLAHSSRGNTIYF. The DNA of the CDR3 is TGTGCCAGCAGCTTAGCACACAGTTCTAGAGGAAACACCATATATTTT.

The rearrangement uses TRBV9 and TRBJ1-1, with D maybe TRBD1 (6 bases). The germline CDR1 and CDR2 sequences are SGDLS and YYNGEE. The CDR3 spans 15 residues. Deletions cut 0 bases from V and 5 bases from J, with 14 bases between. The CDR3 coding sequence is TGTGCCAGCAGCGTAGGGGGGGCTTCTTTTACTGAAGCTTTCTTT. This codes for CASSVGGASFTEAFF.

This clonotype was observed a handful of times. This chain links TRBV11-1 with TRBJ2-5; TRBD1 matches 10 bases. Germline lookup yields CDR1 SGHAT and CDR2 FQDESV (reference sequence). The trim removed 5 bases at V and 7 bases at J, leaving 13 bases unmatched. The CDR3 sequence is 16 residues long. The CDR3 here is CASSRTGTGDYGTQYF. CDR3 bases: TGTGCCAGCAGCAGAACCGGGACAGGGGATTATGGGACCCAGTACTTC.

The rearrangement links TRBV6-9 to TRBJ1-5, with TRBD1 matching 10 bases. The trim removed 6 bases at V and 3 bases at J, leaving 2 bases unmatched. The CDR3 totals 14 residues. CDR1 and CDR2 from the germline V gene are MNHGY and SVAAGI. CDR3 DNA sequence: TGTGCCAGCAGGGGGACAGGGGCCAATCAGCCCCAGCATTTT. This sequence encodes CASRGTGANQPQHF.

Notes on this clonotype: This is likely a read error, given that the CDR3 carries no conserved phenylalanine or tryptophan at its end. The DNA is left out, because the CDR3 cannot be placed on it with certainty; the CDR3 is given as TCRdb lists it. The genes are TRBV7-3 and TRBJ1-1; no check of the table's D call, TRBD1, against the DNA was made. The CDR3 totals 17 residues, both ends included. Germline-derived CDR1 and CDR2 are SGHTA and FQGTGA. This CDR3 reads CASSLRAGGKRPSTSGQ.

CDR3 sequence: CASSLIQGASGELFF. In DNA, the CDR3 is TGTGCCAGCAGCTTAATCCAGGGGGCTTCCGGGGAGCTGTTTTTT. J is TRBJ2-2 and V is TRBV7-3; 8 bases fit TRBD1. The V and J ends lost 1 base and 6 bases, in that order; junction bases with no gene match: 4. Per the germline V gene, CDR1 is SGHTA and CDR2 is FQGTGA. This CDR3 is 15 amino acids long.

This clonotype was observed at least ten times. The rearrangement links TRBV6-6 to TRBJ2-1; D unclear. The germline V gene encodes CDR1 MNHNY and CDR2 SVGAGI (reference sequence). With 2 bases removed from V and 3 bases from J, the gap between germline ends came to 8 bases. The CDR3 spans 14 residues. The CDR3: CASSYGSSYNEQFF. Here the CDR3 DNA reads TGTGCCAGCAGTTACGGTAGCAGCTACAATGAGCAGTTCTTC.

On this clonotype itself: This may arise from a read error, as a much more abundant clone is one base away. The chain employs TRBV28 and TRBJ2-5; D is possibly TRBD2 (6 bases). Gene TRBJ2-1 matches the end of the DNA better, so the J call may be wrong. In germline, CDR1 is MDHEN, CDR2 SYDVKM. This CDR3 spans 13 amino acids. The CDR3 DNA is TGTGCCAGCAGTTTCGGCGGGATTTACGAGCAGTTCTTC. Protein sequence: CASSFGGIYEQFF.

In the case of this clonotype: The conserved phenylalanine or tryptophan is not found at the CDR3 terminus, so this likely reflects a read error. It is unclear where the CDR3 begins or ends on the DNA, so no DNA is shown, and the CDR3 is as TCRdb lists it. The rearrangement uses TRBV11-2 and TRBJ2-7; TRBD1, the D gene given by the table, was not confirmed from the DNA. CDR1 is SGHAT, CDR2 FQNNGV, per germline. The CDR3 is 17 amino acids long, termini counted. CDR3 loop: CASSLDRQPAYGYTFGS.

This chain connects TRBV28 to TRBJ1-4; TRBD1 matches at 8 bases. The length of the CDR3 is 16 residues. Germline loops: CDR1 MDHEN, CDR2 SYDVKM. V lost 1 base to trimming and J lost 3 bases; unmatched junction nucleotides: 4. For the CDR3, the DNA is TGTGCCAGCAGTTTATTGGACAGGGATTCTAATGAAAAACTGTTTTTT. It is translated as CASSLLDRDSNEKLFF.

The rearrangement links TRBV5-1 to TRBJ1-6, with a tentative D call TRBD1 (6 bases). The CDR3 sequence is 14 residues long. The germline V gene encodes CDR1 SGHRS and CDR2 YFSETQ. Trimming removed 4 bases at V and 5 bases at J, with 10 bases between. The CDR3 protein is CASSGGTHNSPLHF. As DNA, the CDR3 is TGCGCCAGCAGCGGGGGCACCCATAATTCACCCCTCCACTTT.

In this sample, this clonotype turned up a few times. V is TRBV15 and J is TRBJ2-5; 8 bases are shared with TRBD1. CDR1 is LNHNV, CDR2 YYDKDF, per germline (reference sequence). V lost 1 base, J lost 4 bases, and 5 bases stayed unmatched. This CDR3 spans 15 amino acids. CDR3 coding DNA: TGTGCCACCAGCAGAGTAGGCAGGGGGCGAGAGACCCAGTACTTC. Its protein is CATSRVGRGRETQYF.

Comments on this clonotype: This CDR3 is missing its conserved last phenylalanine or tryptophan, likely due to a read error. The DNA is omitted, as the CDR3 cannot be located on it reliably, and the CDR3 follows TCRdb's listing. This chain links TRBV28 with TRBJ2-6; the tabulated D call, TRBD2, remains unverified against the DNA. The CDR3 spans 13 residues, counting both ends. CDR1 MDHEN and CDR2 SYDVKM come from the germline V gene. CDR3: CASGSGREQYFGA.

With regard to this clonotype: Being one base from a much bigger clone, this may be a read error. CDR3 sequence: CASSPLIGTSGYNEQYF. Written as DNA, the CDR3 is TGTGCCAGCTCACCTTTGATCGGGACTAGCGGTTACAATGAGCAGTACTTC. This chain links TRBV18 with TRBJ2-5, with 11 bases aligning to TRBD2. Germline CDR1 and CDR2: KGHSH and LQKENI. The CDR3 has 17 amino acids. Trimming at V came to 3 bases and at J to 11 bases, leaving 17 bases not matched to a gene.

This clonotype was found many times. This sequence joins TRBV5-4 and TRBJ1-1, with TRBD1 matching over 8 bases. J lost 5 bases, V lost 4 bases, and 7 bases had no gene match. The CDR3 has 14 amino acids. Germline CDR1 SGHNT, CDR2 YYREEE (reference sequence). CDR3 sequence reads: CASSHNRGRTEAFF. The CDR3 DNA follows: TGTGCCAGCAGCCATAACAGGGGGAGGACTGAAGCTTTCTTT.

The table lists this clonotype with a count of one. The chain combines TRBV28 with TRBJ1-1; D ambiguous. Trimming shortened V by 4 bases and J by 0 bases, and 15 bases separated the two germline ends. The length of the CDR3 is 16 residues. CDR1 and CDR2 from the germline V gene are MDHEN and SYDVKM. The CDR3 is CASSSILVLLNTEAFF. CDR3 coding DNA: TGTGCCAGCAGTTCTATTTTGGTACTACTGAACACTGAAGCTTTCTTT.

The chain links TRBV7-6 to TRBJ1-2; 7 bases fit TRBD1. CDR3 length equals 14 residues. Trimming took 5 bases from V and 6 from J; bases not matched to a gene: 9. Germline V gives CDR1 SGHVS, CDR2 FNYEAQ. The CDR3 DNA sequence: TGTGCCAGCAGCCAAGGAGGCAGGGGGGATGGCTACACCTTC. Encoded protein: CASSQGGRGDGYTF.